The clone carrying this TCR beta chain has only a few counts. Its antigen is undetermined. Trimming took 7 bases from V and 6 from J, leaving 13 bases between them. This CDR3 contains 13 residues. Germline V CDR1 and CDR2: MNHEY, SVGEGT. Primed by a sample-barcoded 5' primer and a J-beta primer mix, a second PCR proceeded for 7 to 11 cycles. MiXCR, applied by TCRdb to the 5' RACE reads, yields one record per CDR3 protein. This sample carries approximately 1.5 million distinct CDR3 sequences, roughly 30% of them seen once, and the ten largest clones take around 10%. This sample stems from a study of blood T cells in healthy people across ages. Staff drew approximately 9.1 milliliters of peripheral blood from each donor. Study-wide points: Expanded clonotype changes were possibly confounded by unknown donor CMV status.

This TCR derives from a woman in her twenties or thirties in good health. The chain is built from TRBV6-2 or TRBV6-3 and TRBJ1-5; the D gene is possibly TRBD1 (6 bases). Sequenced sample: blood. This CDR3 reads CASNGGAGQPQHF. As DNA, the CDR3 is TGTGCCAGCAATGGGGGCGCGGGTCAGCCCCAGCATTTT.